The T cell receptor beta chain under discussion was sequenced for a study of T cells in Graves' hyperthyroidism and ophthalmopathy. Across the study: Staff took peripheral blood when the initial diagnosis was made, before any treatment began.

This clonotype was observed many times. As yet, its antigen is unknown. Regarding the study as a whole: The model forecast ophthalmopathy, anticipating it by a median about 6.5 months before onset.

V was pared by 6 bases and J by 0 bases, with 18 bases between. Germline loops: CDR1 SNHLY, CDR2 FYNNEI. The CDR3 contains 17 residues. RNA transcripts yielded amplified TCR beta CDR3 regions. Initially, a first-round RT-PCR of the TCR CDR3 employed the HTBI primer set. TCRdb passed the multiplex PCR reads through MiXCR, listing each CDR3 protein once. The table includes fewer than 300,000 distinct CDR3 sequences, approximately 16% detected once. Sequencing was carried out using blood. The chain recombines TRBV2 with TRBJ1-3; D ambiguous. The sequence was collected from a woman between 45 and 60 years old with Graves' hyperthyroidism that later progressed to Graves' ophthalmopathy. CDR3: CASSLLKGPPSGNTIYF. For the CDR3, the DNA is TGTGCCAGCAGCCTTCTGAAAGGCCCCCCCTCTGGAAACACCATATATTTT.